The 13 T cell receptor beta chains listed next were all sequenced from one sample in a study of blood T cell repertoires in COVID-19. Libraries were prepared by immunoSEQ multiplex PCR; TCRdb keeps only in-frame clonotypes and omits some of them. Of about 250,000 clones detected, under 90% appear once; the ten largest clones hold roughly a sixth. Sequenced: PBMCs or T cells enriched from blood (not recorded which). These receptors came from a man aged 18 to 30 who had recovered from COVID-19.

The rearrangement links TRBV15 to TRBJ1-5; the D is unclear. V was shortened by 0 bases and J by 4 bases, with 4 bases between the two germline ends. Germline loops: CDR1 LNHNV, CDR2 YYDKDF (reference sequence). The CDR3 spans 13 residues. The CDR3 bases are TGTGCCACCAGCAGAGACCCGAATCAGCCCCAGCATTTT. Translating it yields CATSRDPNQPQHF.

The chain recombines TRBV7-9 with TRBJ2-3, with a weak D call TRBD1 (6 bases). Germline V gene lookup returns CDR1 SEHNR and CDR2 FQNEAQ (reference sequence). The CDR3 is 15 residues long. Trimming removed 5 bases at V and 0 bases at J, with 12 bases between. Here the CDR3 reads CASSPGTSSTDTQYF. The CDR3 DNA reads TGTGCCAGCAGCCCTGGGACAAGTAGCACAGATACGCAGTATTTT.

V and J are TRBV7-9 and TRBJ2-1; tentative D call: TRBD2 (6 bases). In germline, CDR1 is SEHNR, CDR2 FQNEAQ (reference sequence). V lost 5 bases and J lost 0, with 11 bases in between. The length of the CDR3 is 15 residues. DNA of the CDR3: TGTGCCAGCAGCCCCCAGACTAGCTCCTACAATGAGCAGTTCTTC. Amino acids: CASSPQTSSYNEQFF.

This chain connects TRBV2 to TRBJ1-1; D perhaps matches TRBD1 (5 bases). The CDR3 totals 14 residues. The V and J ends lost 6 bases and 2 bases respectively, with 13 bases between them. Germline CDR1 SNHLY, CDR2 FYNNEI. As DNA, the CDR3 is TGTGCCAGCAGCCTCCAGGGTCAAAACACTGAAGCTTTCTTT. Its protein product is CASSLQGQNTEAFF. The variable domain in full, completed from reference TRBV2 and TRBJ1-1, reads EPEVTQTPSHQVTQMGQEVILRCVPISNHLYFYWYRQILGQKVEFLVSFYNNEISEKSEIFDDQFSVERPDGSNFTLKIRSTKLEDSAMYFCASSLQGQNTEAFFGQGTRLTVV.

CDR3: CASSETGSSGEQYF. The CDR3 coding sequence is TGTGCCAGCAGTGAGACAGGGTCATCGGGCGAGCAGTACTTC. This chain uses TRBV6-1 with TRBJ2-7; the match to TRBD1 covers 7 bases. There are 14 residues in the CDR3. Per the germline V gene, CDR1 is MNHNS and CDR2 is SASEGT. The V gene end was trimmed by 3 bases and the J gene end by 6 bases; junction bases not matched to a gene: 8.

This sequence joins TRBV7-3 and TRBJ2-1, with D tentatively TRBD1 (6 bases). Germline CDR1 reads SGHTA; CDR2 reads FQGTGA. The CDR3 spans 15 residues. Trimming shortened V by 5 bases and J by 0 bases, and 11 bases separated the two germline ends. CDR3 sequence reads: CASSGTKSSYNEQFF. CDR3 nucleotide sequence: TGTGCCAGCAGCGGGACAAAGAGCTCCTACAATGAGCAGTTCTTC.

The CDR3 nucleotides read TGTGCCAGCAGCCAAGGCCAGGGTTTCAATCAGCCCCAGCATTTT. Translation gives CASSQGQGFNQPQHF. This chain connects TRBV4-2 to TRBJ1-5; TRBD1 is a possible D gene (5 bases). Trimming shortened V by 1 base and J by 3 bases, and 10 bases separated the two germline ends. CDR1 and CDR2 from the germline V gene are LGHNA and YNFKEQ. The CDR3 totals 15 residues.

The gene calls are TRBV5-1 and TRBJ1-5; D may be TRBD1 (6 bases). From germline, CDR1 is SGHRS and CDR2 YFSETQ. This CDR3 comprises 14 residues. V was cut by 3 bases and J by 4 bases, with 11 bases left in between. In nucleotides, the CDR3 is TGCGCCAGCAGCTCGAGACAGGAAAATCAGCCCCAGCATTTT. Amino acids: CASSSRQENQPQHF. The full variable domain, its missing parts supplied by reference TRBV5-1 and TRBJ1-5, is KAGVTQTPRYLIKTRGQQVTLSCSPISGHRSVSWYQQTPGQGLQFLFEYFSETQRNKGNFPGRFSGRQFSNSRSEMNVSTLELGDSALYLCASSSRQENQPQHFGDGTRLSIL.

This clone showed up just once. The chain links TRBV27 to TRBJ1-4, with TRBD1 identical over 7 bases. V dropped 4 bases and J dropped 5; count of bases not matched to a gene: 10. The germline V gene has CDR1 MNHEY and CDR2 SMNVEV (reference sequence). The CDR3 has 16 residues. The DNA of the CDR3 is TGTGCCAGCAGTTCTAAACAGGGGAGAATGAATGAAAAACTGTTTTTT. This sequence encodes CASSSKQGRMNEKLFF.

The J gene is TRBJ2-7, the V gene TRBV7-8, with TRBD1 matching 7 bases. The germline CDR1 and CDR2 sequences are SGHVS and FQNEAQ. The CDR3 runs to 14 residues. V lost 1 base to trimming and J lost 2 bases; unmatched junction nucleotides: 2. The CDR3 spells CASSLETGPYEQYF. CDR3 nucleotides: TGTGCCAGCAGCTTAGAGACAGGGCCCTACGAGCAGTACTTC.

The chain links TRBV18 to TRBJ1-3; D is possibly TRBD1 (6 bases). V was trimmed by 3 bases and J by 2 bases, leaving 17 bases between them. There are 17 residues in the CDR3. Germline V gene sequence: CDR1 KGHSH, CDR2 LQKENI. Here the CDR3 reads CASSPFMQRQAGNTIYF. As DNA, the CDR3 is TGTGCCAGCTCACCCTTCATGCAGAGACAGGCTGGAAACACCATATATTTT.

The chain recombines TRBV11-3 with TRBJ2-1; 12 bases line up with TRBD2. V shed 10 bases and J 0 bases; nucleotides not matched to a gene: 7. This CDR3 region has 16 residues. Germline V gene lookup returns CDR1 SGHNT and CDR2 YENEEA. The CDR3 spells CATGTSGLSSYNEQFF. Here the CDR3 DNA reads TGTGCCACCGGGACTAGCGGGTTGAGCTCCTACAATGAGCAGTTCTTC.

This rearrangement joins TRBV5-1 to TRBJ1-1, with D maybe TRBD1 (6 bases). The CDR3 runs to 15 residues. Germline CDR1 reads SGHRS; CDR2 reads YFSETQ. Between the trimmed V and J ends, which lost 2 bases and 5 bases, there was a span of 16 bases. Here the CDR3 reads CASSFGIQGGTEAFF. The CDR3 DNA sequence: TGCGCCAGCAGCTTCGGGATACAGGGTGGGACTGAAGCTTTCTTT.